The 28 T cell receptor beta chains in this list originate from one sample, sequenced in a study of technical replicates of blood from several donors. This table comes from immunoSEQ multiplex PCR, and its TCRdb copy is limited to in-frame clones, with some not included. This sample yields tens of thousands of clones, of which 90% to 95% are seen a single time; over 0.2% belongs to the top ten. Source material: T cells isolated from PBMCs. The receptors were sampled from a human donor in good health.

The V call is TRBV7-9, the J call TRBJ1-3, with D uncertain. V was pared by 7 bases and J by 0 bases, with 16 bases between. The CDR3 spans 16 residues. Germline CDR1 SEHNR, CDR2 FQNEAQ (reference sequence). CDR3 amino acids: CASTKSGRFSGNTIYF. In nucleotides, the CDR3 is TGTGCCAGCACCAAAAGCGGGCGGTTCTCTGGAAACACCATATATTTT.

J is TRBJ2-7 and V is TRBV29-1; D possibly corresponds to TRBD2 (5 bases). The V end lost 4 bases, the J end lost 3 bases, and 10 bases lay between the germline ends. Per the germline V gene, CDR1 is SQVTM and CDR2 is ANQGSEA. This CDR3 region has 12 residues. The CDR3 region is CSVVSGLYEQYF. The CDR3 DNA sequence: TGCAGCGTTGTCTCCGGACTCTACGAGCAGTACTTC.

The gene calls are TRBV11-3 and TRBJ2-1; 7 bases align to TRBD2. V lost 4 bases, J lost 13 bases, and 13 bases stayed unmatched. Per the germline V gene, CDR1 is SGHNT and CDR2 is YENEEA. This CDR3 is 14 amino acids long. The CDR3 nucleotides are TGTGCCAGCAGCTCGAAGGAAGAAGGGGAGGGACAGTTCTTC. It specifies CASSSKEEGEGQFF.

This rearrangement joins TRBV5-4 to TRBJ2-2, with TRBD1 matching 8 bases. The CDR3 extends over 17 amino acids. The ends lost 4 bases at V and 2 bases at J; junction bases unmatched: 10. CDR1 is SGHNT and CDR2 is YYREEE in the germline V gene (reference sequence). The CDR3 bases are TGTGCCAGCAGCCTTGGTATTACAGGGGGAAACACCGGGGAGCTGTTTTTT. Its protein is CASSLGITGGNTGELFF. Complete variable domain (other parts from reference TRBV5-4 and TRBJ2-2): ETGVTQSPTHLIKTRGQQVTLRCSSQSGHNTVSWYQQALGQGPQFIFQYYREEENGRGNFPPRFSGLQFPNYSSELNVNALELDDSALYLCASSLGITGGNTGELFFGEGSRLTVL.

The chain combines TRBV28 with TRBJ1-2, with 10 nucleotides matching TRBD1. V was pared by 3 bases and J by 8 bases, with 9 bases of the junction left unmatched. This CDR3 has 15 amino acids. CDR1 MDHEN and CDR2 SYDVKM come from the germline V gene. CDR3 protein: CASSFSRQGAVGYTF. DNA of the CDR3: TGTGCCAGCAGTTTTTCGCGACAGGGGGCGGTCGGCTACACCTTC.

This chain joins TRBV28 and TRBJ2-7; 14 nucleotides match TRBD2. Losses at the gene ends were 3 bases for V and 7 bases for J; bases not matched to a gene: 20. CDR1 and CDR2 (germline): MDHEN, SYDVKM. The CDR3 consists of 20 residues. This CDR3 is CASSFIPETSGRAARGEQYF. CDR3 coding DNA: TGTGCCAGCAGTTTTATCCCCGAGACTAGCGGGAGGGCCGCACGTGGGGAGCAGTACTTC. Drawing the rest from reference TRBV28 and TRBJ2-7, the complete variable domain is DVKVTQSSRYLVKRTGEKVFLECVQDMDHENMFWYRQDPGLGLRLIYFSYDVKMKEKGDIPEGYSVSREKKERFSLILESASTNQTSMYLCASSFIPETSGRAARGEQYFGPGTRLTVT.

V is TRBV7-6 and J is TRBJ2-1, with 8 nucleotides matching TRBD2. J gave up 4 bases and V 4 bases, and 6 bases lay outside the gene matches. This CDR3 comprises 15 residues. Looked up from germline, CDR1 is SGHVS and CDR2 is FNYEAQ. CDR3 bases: TGTGCCAGCAGCTCGATGACTAGCGAGTACAATGAGCAGTTCTTC. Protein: CASSSMTSEYNEQFF.

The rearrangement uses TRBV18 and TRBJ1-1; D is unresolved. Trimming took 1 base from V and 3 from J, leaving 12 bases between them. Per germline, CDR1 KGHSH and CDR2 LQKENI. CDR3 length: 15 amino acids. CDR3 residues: CASSPLDLGDTEAFF. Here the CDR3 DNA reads TGTGCCAGCTCACCACTTGACCTCGGGGACACTGAAGCTTTCTTT.

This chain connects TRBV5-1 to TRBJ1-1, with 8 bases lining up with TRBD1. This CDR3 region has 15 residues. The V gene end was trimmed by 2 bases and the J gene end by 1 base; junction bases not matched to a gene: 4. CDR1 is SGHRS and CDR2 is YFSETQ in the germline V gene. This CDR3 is CASSFTGGENTEAFF. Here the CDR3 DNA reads TGCGCCAGCAGCTTTACAGGGGGGGAGAACACTGAAGCTTTCTTT. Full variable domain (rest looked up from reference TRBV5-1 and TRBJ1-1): KAGVTQTPRYLIKTRGQQVTLSCSPISGHRSVSWYQQTPGQGLQFLFEYFSETQRNKGNFPGRFSGRQFSNSRSEMNVSTLELGDSALYLCASSFTGGENTEAFFGQGTRLTVV.

This CDR3 reads CAGGRGRTGELFF. CDR3 nucleotides: TGTGCCGGGGGTAGGGGGAGAACCGGGGAGCTGTTTTTT. V is TRBV30 and J is TRBJ2-2, with a tentative D call TRBD1 (6 bases). Trimming removed 8 bases at V and 5 bases at J, with 15 bases between. Germline-derived CDR1 and CDR2 are GTSNPN and SVGIG (reference sequence). The CDR3 is 13 residues long.

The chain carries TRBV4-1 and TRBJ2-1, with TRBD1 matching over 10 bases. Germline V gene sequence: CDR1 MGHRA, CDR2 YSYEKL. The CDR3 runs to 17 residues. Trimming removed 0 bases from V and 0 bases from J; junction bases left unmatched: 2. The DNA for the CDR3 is TGCGCCAGCAGCCAAGATAGGACAGGGGGCTCCTACAATGAGCAGTTCTTC. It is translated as CASSQDRTGGSYNEQFF.

CDR3 loop: CAWSVLGQGAVANEKLFF. CDR3 nucleotides: TGTGCCTGGAGTGTATTGGGGCAGGGGGCGGTTGCTAATGAAAAACTGTTTTTT. This rearrangement joins TRBV30 to TRBJ1-4; 8 bases fit TRBD1. V trimming: 0 bases; J trimming: 3 bases; junction bases outside the gene matches: 12. The CDR3 is made up of 18 amino acids. Germline V gives CDR1 GTSNPN, CDR2 SVGIG (reference sequence).

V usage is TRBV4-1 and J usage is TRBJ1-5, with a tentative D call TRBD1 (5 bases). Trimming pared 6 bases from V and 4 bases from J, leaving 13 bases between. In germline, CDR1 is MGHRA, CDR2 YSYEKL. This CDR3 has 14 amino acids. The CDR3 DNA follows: TGCGCCAGCAGTGAACCAGGGAAAAATCAGCCCCAGCATTTT. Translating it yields CASSEPGKNQPQHF.

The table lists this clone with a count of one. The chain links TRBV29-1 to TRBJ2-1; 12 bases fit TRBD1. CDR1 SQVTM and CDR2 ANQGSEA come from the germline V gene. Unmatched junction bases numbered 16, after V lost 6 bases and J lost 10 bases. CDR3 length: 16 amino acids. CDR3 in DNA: TGCAGCGTGACCGCTGAGCACGGGACAGGGGGCCGGGAGCAGTTCTTC. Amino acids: CSVTAEHGTGGREQFF.

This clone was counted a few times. The CDR3 sequence: CASSPTGLRQPQHF. CDR3 sequence (DNA): TGTGCTAGCTCCCCCACTGGTCTCCGTCAGCCCCAGCATTTT. The gene calls are TRBV12-5 and TRBJ1-5; D remains ambiguous. CDR3 length: 14 amino acids. CDR1 and CDR2 from the germline V gene are LGHNT and FRNRAP. The V end was cut by 9 bases, the J end by 6 bases, with 18 bases between.

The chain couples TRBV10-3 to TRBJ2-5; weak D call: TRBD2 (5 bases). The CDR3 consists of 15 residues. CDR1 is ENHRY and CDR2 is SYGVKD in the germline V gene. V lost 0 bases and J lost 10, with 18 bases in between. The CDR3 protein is CAISESLVGLGDQYF. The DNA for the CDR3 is TGTGCCATCAGTGAGTCGTTAGTGGGTCTCGGGGACCAGTACTTC.

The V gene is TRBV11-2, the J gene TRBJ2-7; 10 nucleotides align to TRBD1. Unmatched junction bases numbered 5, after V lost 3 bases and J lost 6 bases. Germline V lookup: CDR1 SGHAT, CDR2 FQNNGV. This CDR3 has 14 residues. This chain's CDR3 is CASSFRDRGFEQYF. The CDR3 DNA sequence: TGTGCCAGCAGCTTCCGGGACAGGGGATTCGAGCAGTACTTC.

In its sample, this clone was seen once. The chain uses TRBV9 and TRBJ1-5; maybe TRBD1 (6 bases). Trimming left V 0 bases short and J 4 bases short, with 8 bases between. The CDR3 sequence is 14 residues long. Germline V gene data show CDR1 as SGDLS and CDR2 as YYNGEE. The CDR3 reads CASSVGQDNQPQHF. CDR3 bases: TGTGCCAGCAGCGTAGGACAGGATAATCAGCCCCAGCATTTT.

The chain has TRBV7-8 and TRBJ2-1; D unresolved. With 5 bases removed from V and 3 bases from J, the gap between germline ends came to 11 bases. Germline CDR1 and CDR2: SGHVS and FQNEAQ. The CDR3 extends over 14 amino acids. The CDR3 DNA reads TGTGCCAGCAGCACGAGGCGGCACTACAATGAGCAGTTCTTC. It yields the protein CASSTRRHYNEQFF. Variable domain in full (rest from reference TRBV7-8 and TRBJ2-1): GAGVSQSPRYKVAKRGQDVALRCDPISGHVSLFWYQQALGQGPEFLTYFQNEAQLDKSGLPSDRFFAERPEGSVSTLKIQRTQQEDSAVYLCASSTRRHYNEQFFGPGTRLTVL.

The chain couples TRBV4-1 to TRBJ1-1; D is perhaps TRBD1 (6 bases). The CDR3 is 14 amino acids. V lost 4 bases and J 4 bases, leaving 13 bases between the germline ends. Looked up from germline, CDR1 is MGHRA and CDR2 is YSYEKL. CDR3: CASSRQGRGTEAFF. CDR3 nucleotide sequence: TGCGCCAGCAGCCGCCAGGGGAGGGGCACTGAAGCTTTCTTT.

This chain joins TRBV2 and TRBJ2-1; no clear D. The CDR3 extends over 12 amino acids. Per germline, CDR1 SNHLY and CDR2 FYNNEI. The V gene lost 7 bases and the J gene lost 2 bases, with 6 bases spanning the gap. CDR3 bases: TGTGCCAGCATTAGCCCCTACAATGAGCAGTTCTTC. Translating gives CASISPYNEQFF.

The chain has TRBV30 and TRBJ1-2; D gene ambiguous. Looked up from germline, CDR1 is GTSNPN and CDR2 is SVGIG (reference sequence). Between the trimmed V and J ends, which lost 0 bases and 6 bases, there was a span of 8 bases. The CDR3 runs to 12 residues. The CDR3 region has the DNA TGTGCCTGGAGTGTACAAAACAATGGCTACACCTTC. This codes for CAWSVQNNGYTF.

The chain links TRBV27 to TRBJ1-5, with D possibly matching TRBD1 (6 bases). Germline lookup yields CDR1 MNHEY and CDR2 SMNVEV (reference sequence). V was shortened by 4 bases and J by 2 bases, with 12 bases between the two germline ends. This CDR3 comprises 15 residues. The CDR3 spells CASSWQGLGNQPQHF. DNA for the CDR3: TGTGCCAGCAGTTGGCAGGGGTTAGGCAATCAGCCCCAGCATTTT.

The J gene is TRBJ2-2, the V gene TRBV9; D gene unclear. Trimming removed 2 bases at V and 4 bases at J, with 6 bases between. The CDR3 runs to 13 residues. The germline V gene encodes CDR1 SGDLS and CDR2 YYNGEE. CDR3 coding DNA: TGTGCCAGCAGCGTCCGACTCACCGGGGAGCTGTTTTTT. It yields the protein CASSVRLTGELFF.

As DNA, the CDR3 is TGCAGCGTTGAGGGGACTAGCGGGAGAGAGCAGTACTTC. Its translation is CSVEGTSGREQYF. The genes are TRBV29-1 and TRBJ2-7; 14 bases are shared with TRBD2. V lost 3 bases to trimming and J lost 7 bases; unmatched junction nucleotides: 2. Germline V gene sequence: CDR1 SQVTM, CDR2 ANQGSEA. This CDR3 spans 13 amino acids.

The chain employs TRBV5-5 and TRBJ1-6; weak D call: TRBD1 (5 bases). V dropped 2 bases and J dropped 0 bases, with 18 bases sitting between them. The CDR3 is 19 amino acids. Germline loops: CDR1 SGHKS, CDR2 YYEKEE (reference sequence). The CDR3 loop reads CASSFRVGVSSSYNSPLHF. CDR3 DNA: TGTGCCAGCAGCTTCAGGGTTGGCGTCTCGAGCTCCTATAATTCACCCCTCCACTTT.

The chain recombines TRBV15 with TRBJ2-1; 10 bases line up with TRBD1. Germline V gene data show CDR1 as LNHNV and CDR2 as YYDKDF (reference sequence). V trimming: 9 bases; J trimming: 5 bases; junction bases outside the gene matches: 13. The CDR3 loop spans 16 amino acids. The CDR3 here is CATVPGQGSKNNEQFF. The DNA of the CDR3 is TGTGCCACAGTCCCGGGACAGGGGTCGAAAAACAATGAGCAGTTCTTC.

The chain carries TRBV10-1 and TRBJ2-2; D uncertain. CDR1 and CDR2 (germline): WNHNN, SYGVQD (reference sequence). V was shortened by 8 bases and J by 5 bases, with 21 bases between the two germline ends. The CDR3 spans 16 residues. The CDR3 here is CASVVAARHDTGELFF. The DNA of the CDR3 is TGCGCCAGCGTGGTGGCCGCGCGACACGATACCGGGGAGCTGTTTTTT.